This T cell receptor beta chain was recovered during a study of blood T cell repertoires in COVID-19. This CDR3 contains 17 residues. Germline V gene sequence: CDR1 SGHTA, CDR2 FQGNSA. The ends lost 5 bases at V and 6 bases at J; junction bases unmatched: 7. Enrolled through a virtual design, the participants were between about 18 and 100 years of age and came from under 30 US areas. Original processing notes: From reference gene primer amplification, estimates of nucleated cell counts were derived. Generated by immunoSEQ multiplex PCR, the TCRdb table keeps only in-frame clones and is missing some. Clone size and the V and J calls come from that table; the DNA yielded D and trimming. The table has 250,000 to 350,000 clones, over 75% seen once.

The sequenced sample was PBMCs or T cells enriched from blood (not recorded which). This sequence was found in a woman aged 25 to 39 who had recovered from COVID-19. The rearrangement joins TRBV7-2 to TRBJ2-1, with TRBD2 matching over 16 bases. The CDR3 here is CASSGRGTSGGANEQFF. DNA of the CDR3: TGTGCCAGCAGCGGACGAGGGACTAGCGGGGGGGCCAATGAGCAGTTCTTC.